One and the same sample provided the 7 T cell receptor beta chains below, sequenced in a study of graft-versus-host responses after intestinal transplantation (TCRdb year 2021). The library was made by the immunoSEQ multiplex PCR assay. TCRdb stores this immuneACCESS table with in-frame sequences only. Part of the clones is absent; in the studies checked, under half of the shortfall reflects unresolved V genes, and no reason is known for the rest. The sample profile shows 6,500 to 8,500 clones; around 65% of them were found once. The top ten hold less than 6.5% of the sample. To isolate intraepithelial and lamina propria lymphocytes from graft specimens, dithiothreitol, EDTA incubations and collagenase D digestion were used. Sequenced here: ileum tissue, sampled less than 60 days after transplant. These receptors were obtained from a human patient who received an intestinal transplant, so some T cells may come from the graft donor.

V is TRBV4-3 and J is TRBJ1-5, with 11 bases matching TRBD1. This CDR3 is 14 amino acids long. Germline values: CDR1 LGHNA, CDR2 YSLEER. J lost 6 bases, V lost 4 bases, and 2 bases had no gene match. CDR3 nucleotides: TGCGCCAGCAGCCCGGACAGGGGGCTTCAGCCCCAGCATTTT. Protein: CASSPDRGLQPQHF.

This chain links TRBV9 with TRBJ1-1; 7 bases map to TRBD1. CDR3 length: 14 amino acids. Losses at the gene ends were 6 bases for V and 4 bases for J; bases not matched to a gene: 9. CDR1 and CDR2 from the germline V gene are SGDLS and YYNGEE. The CDR3 coding sequence is TGTGCCAGCACCAGACAGGGTCTACTCACTGAAGCTTTCTTT. Translating gives CASTRQGLLTEAFF.

This clone was seen a handful of times. The CDR3 DNA sequence: TGTGCCAGCAGTGAAGAGTTAGCGGGCACTCGGAATGAGCAGTTCTTC. Translation gives CASSEELAGTRNEQFF. The J gene is TRBJ2-1, the V gene TRBV2; TRBD2 aligns across 7 bases. The germline V gene has CDR1 SNHLY and CDR2 FYNNEI. V dropped 1 base and J dropped 7; count of bases not matched to a gene: 10. The CDR3 covers 16 residues.

This clone was detected only a few times. The V gene is TRBV28, the J gene TRBJ2-3; D is uncertain. The ends were cut back, 4 bases at V and 6 bases at J, with 14 bases in the middle. CDR1 and CDR2 from the germline V gene are MDHEN and SYDVKM. This CDR3 has 14 residues. The CDR3, as DNA: TGTGCCAGCAGTTCCCAGCTATGGGCGGATACGCAGTATTTT. Translated: CASSSQLWADTQYF.

This clone occurred a few times. The genes are TRBV4-3 and TRBJ2-2; TRBD2 matches at 12 bases. Germline CDR1 reads LGHNA; CDR2 reads YSLEER. V was clipped by 5 bases and J by 5 bases; unmatched bases: 9. This CDR3 is built from 17 residues. In nucleotides, the CDR3 is TGCGCCAGCAGCTACATACTAGCGGGGGGCCAAACCGGGGAGCTGTTTTTT. Protein product: CASSYILAGGQTGELFF.

The chain has TRBV29-1 and TRBJ2-5, with 10 nucleotides matching TRBD2. The length of the CDR3 is 12 residues. The V segment lost 7 bases and the J segment 5 bases; nucleotides outside the gene matches: 4. Germline CDR1 reads SQVTM; CDR2 reads ANQGSEA. DNA of the CDR3: TGCAGCGGAACTAGCGGGGCGGAGACCCAGTACTTC. Translated: CSGTSGAETQYF.

The chain employs TRBV7-9 and TRBJ1-1; D is undetermined. Germline values: CDR1 SEHNR, CDR2 FQNEAQ (reference sequence). The CDR3 loop spans 14 amino acids. V gave up 1 base and J gave up 1 base, with 7 bases separating them. The CDR3 protein is CASSLETRNTEAFF. The DNA for the CDR3 is TGTGCCAGCAGCTTAGAGACAAGGAACACTGAAGCTTTCTTT.